Listed here are 32 T cell receptor beta chains from one sample, sequenced in a study of blood T cell repertoires in COVID-19 (dated by TCRdb to the early 2020s). Receptors were amplified or captured by the immunoSEQ multiplex PCR assay. The table was pulled from immuneACCESS by TCRdb, which kept in-frame rearrangements only. Such tables lose some clones; where checked, under half of the loss comes from unresolved V genes, and the rest has no known cause. The sample table shows over 350,000 clones, and approximately 89% are seen once. The top ten clonotypes cover 0.8% to 0.9% of the sample. The sample consisted of PBMCs or T cells enriched from blood (not recorded which). These receptors were collected from a woman aged 40 to 49 who had been exposed to COVID-19.

The V gene is TRBV11-3, the J gene TRBJ2-3; 10 nucleotides agree with TRBD1. The V and J ends lost 5 bases and 4 bases, in that order; junction bases with no gene match: 6. Germline loops: CDR1 SGHNT, CDR2 YENEEA. The CDR3 has 15 residues. Here the CDR3 reads CASSDIGQGADTQYF. CDR3 nucleotide sequence: TGTGCCAGCAGCGACATAGGACAGGGGGCAGATACGCAGTATTTT. The full variable domain, rest sourced from reference TRBV11-3 and TRBJ2-3, is EAGVVQSPRYKIIEKKQPVAFWCNPISGHNTLYWYLQNLGQGPELLIRYENEEAVDDSQLPKDRFSAERLKGVDSTLKIQPAELGDSAVYLCASSDIGQGADTQYFGPGTRLTVL.

The chain carries TRBV30 and TRBJ1-1; D is unclear. Germline CDR1 GTSNPN, CDR2 SVGIG (reference sequence). V shed 0 bases and J shed 0 bases, with 8 bases lying between them. The CDR3 consists of 14 residues. CDR3 bases: TGTGCCTGGAGTGTAGGCGGAGTGAACACTGAAGCTTTCTTT. Translated, it gives CAWSVGGVNTEAFF.

This chain connects TRBV19 to TRBJ2-2, with a tentative D call TRBD1 (6 bases). V dropped 5 bases and J dropped 2 bases, with 12 bases sitting between them. CDR1 LNHDA and CDR2 SQIVND come from the germline V gene (reference sequence). CDR3 length: 15 residues. The CDR3 nucleotides are TGTGCCAGTAGTCCGAGGGGGTACAACACCGGGGAGCTGTTTTTT. It is translated as CASSPRGYNTGELFF.

V and J are TRBV7-9 and TRBJ1-2; no clear D gene. V lost 1 base and J 2 bases, leaving 5 bases between the germline ends. Germline V gene lookup returns CDR1 SEHNR and CDR2 FQNEAQ (reference sequence). This CDR3 spans 13 amino acids. CDR3 in amino acids: CASSLEANYGYTF. CDR3 in DNA: TGTGCCAGCAGCTTAGAAGCGAACTATGGCTACACCTTC.

The genes are TRBV2 and TRBJ2-3; D is unclear. From germline, CDR1 is SNHLY and CDR2 FYNNEI. This CDR3 has 15 residues. V gave up 5 bases and J gave up 2 bases, with 14 bases separating them. The DNA for the CDR3 is TGTGCCAGCAGTCGTGATAGAACCGCCACAGATACGCAGTATTTT. It codes for CASSRDRTATDTQYF.

V usage is TRBV5-5 and J usage is TRBJ2-3, with D maybe TRBD2 (6 bases). V was trimmed by 4 bases and J by 5 bases, leaving 11 bases between them. The CDR3 covers 13 residues. The germline gives CDR1 SGHKS, CDR2 YYEKEE (reference sequence). The CDR3 is CASSITSRDTQYF. The CDR3 DNA reads TGTGCCAGCAGCATAACTAGCCGAGATACGCAGTATTTT.

J is TRBJ2-3 and V is TRBV7-9; weak D call: TRBD1 (6 bases). Germline assignment: CDR1 SEHNR and CDR2 FQNEAQ (reference sequence). Trimming shortened V by 4 bases and J by 6 bases, and 11 bases separated the two germline ends. The CDR3 covers 13 residues. The CDR3 sequence is CASSSRGVDTQYF. DNA of the CDR3: TGTGCCAGCAGCTCCAGGGGAGTCGATACGCAGTATTTT.

The chain has TRBV6-5 and TRBJ2-1; a possible D gene is TRBD1 (5 bases). Germline CDR1 is MNHEY and CDR2 is SVGAGI. V dropped 4 bases and J dropped 9 bases, with 10 bases sitting between them. The CDR3 is made up of 12 amino acids. The CDR3 protein is CASSSTGFEQFF. The CDR3 coding sequence is TGTGCCAGCAGTTCCACAGGTTTTGAGCAGTTCTTC.

The rearrangement uses TRBV2 and TRBJ1-1, with 7 bases that match TRBD1. This CDR3 has 14 residues. The junction had 8 bases not matched to a gene; V was cut back by 6 bases and J by 4 bases. The germline V gene has CDR1 SNHLY and CDR2 FYNNEI. CDR3 nucleotide sequence: TGTGCCAGCAGGTACGGGAGGGGGCCCACTGAAGCTTTCTTT. This codes for CASRYGRGPTEAFF.

V is TRBV28 and J is TRBJ2-7; D is undetermined. The V gene's germline CDR1 is MDHEN and CDR2 SYDVKM. This CDR3 contains 11 residues. The CDR3 DNA is TGTGCGACACAGAGTTCCTACGAGCAGTACTTC. This codes for CATQSSYEQYF.

The chain couples TRBV14 to TRBJ2-1, with 8 bases fitting TRBD2. The germline V gene has CDR1 SGHDN and CDR2 FVKESK. The trim removed 1 base at V and 7 bases at J, leaving 6 bases unmatched. This CDR3 has 15 amino acids. The CDR3, as DNA: TGTGCCAGCAGCCAAGGAAGCGGGAGAAGGAATGAGCAGTTCTTC. Amino acid sequence: CASSQGSGRRNEQFF.

This clone was found a few times. This rearrangement joins TRBV6-2 or TRBV6-3 to TRBJ1-1; 7 nucleotides agree with TRBD1. There are 16 residues in the CDR3. The trim removed 6 bases at V and 10 bases at J, leaving 20 bases unmatched. Per the germline V gene, CDR1 is MNHEY and CDR2 is SVGEGT. The CDR3 reads CASSPTPRQGFLRAFF. The CDR3 DNA follows: TGTGCCAGCAGCCCTACTCCCCGACAGGGATTTCTTAGAGCTTTCTTT.

V usage is TRBV2 and J usage is TRBJ2-7; 10 bases agree with TRBD2. With 6 bases clipped from V and 3 bases from J, the junction kept 5 bases outside the gene matches. Germline V gene sequence: CDR1 SNHLY, CDR2 FYNNEI. The CDR3 spans 14 residues. The CDR3 spells CASRTSGYNYEQYF. CDR3 sequence (DNA): TGTGCCAGCAGGACTAGCGGGTACAACTACGAGCAGTACTTC.

In its sample, this clone was seen a few times. This chain connects TRBV30 to TRBJ1-2, with a possible D match to TRBD1 (5 bases). Deletions cut 1 base from V and 8 bases from J, with 17 bases between. Germline V gene data show CDR1 as GTSNPN and CDR2 as SVGIG (reference sequence). The CDR3 extends over 14 amino acids. The CDR3 spells CAWSGVLGRSGYTF. The CDR3, as DNA: TGTGCCTGGAGTGGCGTGCTGGGGCGATCGGGCTACACCTTC.

The rearrangement links TRBV11-2 to TRBJ1-2; possible D gene TRBD1, 5 bases. Trimming removed 1 base at V and 2 bases at J, with 11 bases between. Looked up from germline, CDR1 is SGHAT and CDR2 is FQNNGV. This CDR3 comprises 15 residues. CDR3 loop: CASSLAATDNYGYTF. CDR3 DNA: TGTGCCAGCAGCTTAGCCGCGACAGACAACTATGGCTACACCTTC.

The gene calls are TRBV19 and TRBJ1-5, with 10 positions matching TRBD1. Germline V gene lookup returns CDR1 LNHDA and CDR2 SQIVND (reference sequence). With 6 bases clipped from V and 3 bases from J, the junction kept 8 bases outside the gene matches. CDR3 length equals 16 residues. CDR3 nucleotide sequence: TGTGCCAGTAGGCACCAGGGACAGGGGATCAATCAGCCCCAGCATTTT. It is translated as CASRHQGQGINQPQHF.

V and J are TRBV12-3 or TRBV12-4 and TRBJ1-1; 8 nucleotides align to TRBD1. CDR3 length: 13 amino acids. V lost 0 bases, J lost 8 bases, and 2 bases stayed unmatched. The CDR3 loop reads CASSLANRGEAFF. In DNA form, the CDR3 reads TGTGCCAGCAGTTTAGCGAACAGGGGGGAAGCTTTCTTT.

This chain joins TRBV5-6 and TRBJ2-2; 10 nucleotides align to TRBD2. The CDR3 runs to 16 residues. Germline-derived CDR1 and CDR2 are SGHDT and YYEEEE. The J segment lost 3 bases and the V segment lost 1 base, leaving 3 bases of the junction unmatched. The DNA for the CDR3 is TGTGCCAGCAGCTTGAGGCTAGCGGGAGACACCGGGGAGCTGTTTTTT. The encoded protein is CASSLRLAGDTGELFF. Combining the CDR3 with reference TRBV5-6 and TRBJ2-2 gives the whole variable domain DAGVTQSPTHLIKTRGQQVTLRCSPKSGHDTVSWYQQALGQGPQFIFQYYEEEERQRGNFPDRFSGHQFPNYSSELNVNALLLGDSALYLCASSLRLAGDTGELFFGEGSRLTVL.

The sample holds one count of this clone. This chain uses TRBV24-1 with TRBJ2-7; unclear D gene. The CDR3 consists of 14 residues. Germline assignment: CDR1 KGHDR and CDR2 SFDVKD. Trimming took off 2 bases at V and 1 base at J, with 8 bases between the two ends. DNA for the CDR3: TGTGCCACCAGTGATTCTGGCCGATCCTACGAGCAGTACTTC. Its translation is CATSDSGRSYEQYF.

The chain carries TRBV5-6 and TRBJ1-2, with TRBD1 matching 11 bases. Germline V lookup: CDR1 SGHDT, CDR2 YYEEEE. The CDR3 has 15 residues. Germline trimming cut 4 bases from V and 8 bases from J; bases unmatched to any gene: 10. The CDR3 protein is CASSSSGQGAWGYTF. The CDR3 DNA follows: TGTGCCAGCAGCAGTTCCGGACAGGGGGCGTGGGGCTACACCTTC.

J is TRBJ2-5 and V is TRBV7-2; 9 nucleotides agree with TRBD2. V lost 3 bases and J lost 5; bases outside the gene matches: 4. This CDR3 is built from 14 residues. Germline CDR1 reads SGHTA; CDR2 reads FQGNSA. CDR3 sequence: CASSFAGGGETQYF. CDR3 nucleotide sequence: TGTGCCAGCAGCTTCGCGGGGGGGGGCGAGACCCAGTACTTC.

The CDR3 loop is CASSLVQGDSPLHF. CDR3 in DNA: TGTGCCAGCAGCTTGGTACAGGGAGACTCACCCCTCCACTTT. The chain uses TRBV5-6 and TRBJ1-6, with D perhaps matching TRBD1 (6 bases). Germline CDR1 is SGHDT and CDR2 is YYEEEE. The V end lost 0 bases, the J end lost 10 bases, and 11 bases lay between the germline ends. CDR3 length: 14 residues. Filled out from reference TRBV5-6 and TRBJ1-6, the complete variable domain reads DAGVTQSPTHLIKTRGQQVTLRCSPKSGHDTVSWYQQALGQGPQFIFQYYEEEERQRGNFPDRFSGHQFPNYSSELNVNALLLGDSALYLCASSLVQGDSPLHFGNGTRLTVT.

The genes are TRBV30 and TRBJ1-5; tentatively, D is TRBD1 (5 bases). V dropped 0 bases and J dropped 8 bases, with 14 bases sitting between them. CDR1 and CDR2 from the germline V gene are GTSNPN and SVGIG (reference sequence). CDR3 length equals 14 residues. CDR3 in amino acids: CAWSVTGGGKPQHF. CDR3 sequence (DNA): TGTGCCTGGAGTGTAACGGGGGGTGGAAAGCCCCAGCATTTT.

This chain joins TRBV30 and TRBJ1-3, with D maybe TRBD1 (6 bases). The CDR3 length is 14 residues. Trimming stripped 4 bases from V and 0 bases from J, with 10 bases between. The germline V gene has CDR1 GTSNPN and CDR2 SVGIG (reference sequence). The CDR3 region is CAWTTGSSGNTIYF. CDR3 DNA: TGTGCCTGGACAACAGGGAGCTCTGGAAACACCATATATTTT.

This chain links TRBV15 with TRBJ1-5; D gene uncertain. The V end was cut by 3 bases, the J end by 3 bases, with 6 bases between. This CDR3 is built from 13 residues. Germline CDR1 and CDR2: LNHNV and YYDKDF (reference sequence). The CDR3 region has the DNA TGTGCCACCAGCAGCAGGCTCAATCAGCCCCAGCATTTT. Amino acid sequence: CATSSRLNQPQHF.

V and J are TRBV2 and TRBJ1-1; the match to TRBD1 covers 10 bases. CDR1 SNHLY and CDR2 FYNNEI come from the germline V gene. This CDR3 comprises 14 residues. After removal of 3 bases from V and 7 bases from J, the junction contained 5 bases not matched to a gene. CDR3 sequence (DNA): TGTGCCAGCAGTGAGATAGGGGACAGGGGTGAAGCTTTCTTT. Amino acids: CASSEIGDRGEAFF.

The chain links TRBV10-1 to TRBJ1-2, with D tentatively TRBD1 (5 bases). CDR3 length: 13 residues. CDR1 WNHNN and CDR2 SYGVQD come from the germline V gene (reference sequence). V was clipped by 2 bases and J by 5 bases, with 9 bases between them. CDR3 sequence: CASSEVPGYGYTF. In DNA form, the CDR3 reads TGCGCCAGCAGTGAGGTCCCAGGGTATGGCTACACCTTC.

The rearrangement uses TRBV3-1 (or the pseudogene TRBV3-2) and TRBJ2-3, with unresolved D. In germline, CDR1 is LGHDT, CDR2 YNNKEL (reference sequence). V was pared by 1 base and J by 0 bases, with 23 bases between. The CDR3 spans 20 residues. CDR3 nucleotides: TGTGCCAGCAGCCAAGGGGCTGTTTCACTTCCTATCGATAGCACAGATACGCAGTATTTT. This gives the protein CASSQGAVSLPIDSTDTQYF.

The chain combines TRBV7-3 with TRBJ2-6; D is uncertain. The V end lost 4 bases, the J end lost 1 base, and 8 bases lay between the germline ends. This CDR3 comprises 15 residues. CDR1 and CDR2 from the germline V gene are SGHTA and FQGTGA. The CDR3 loop is CASSSSVSGANVLTF. The CDR3 coding sequence is TGTGCCAGCAGCTCCTCAGTTTCTGGGGCCAACGTCCTGACTTTC.

This clone was counted a few times. This rearrangement joins TRBV2 to TRBJ1-6, with D possibly TRBD1 on 6 matching bases. Germline assignment: CDR1 SNHLY and CDR2 FYNNEI. Trimming left V 6 bases short and J 6 bases short, with 9 bases between. The CDR3 loop spans 13 amino acids. The CDR3 DNA reads TGTGCCAGCAGAACAGGGTCTAATTCACCCCTCCACTTT. This sequence encodes CASRTGSNSPLHF.

The V call is TRBV19, the J call TRBJ1-3; D gene uncertain. Germline lookup yields CDR1 LNHDA and CDR2 SQIVND (reference sequence). CDR3 length: 12 residues. V shed 6 bases and J shed 7 bases, with 10 bases lying between them. This CDR3 is CASSPAGNTIYF. The CDR3 coding sequence is TGTGCCAGTAGCCCGGCGGGGAACACCATATATTTT.

The chain is built from TRBV5-1 and TRBJ1-4; D is possibly TRBD1 (5 bases). The germline V and J ends were trimmed by 5 bases and 6 bases, with 11 bases remaining between them. Germline CDR1 SGHRS, CDR2 YFSETQ. This CDR3 comprises 13 residues. This CDR3 is CASRRDSDEKLFF. The CDR3, as DNA: TGCGCCAGCAGGAGGGACTCTGATGAAAAACTGTTTTTT.